This TCR beta chain derives from a study of blood T cell repertoires in COVID-19. Study details: Whether acute or convalescent, the COVID-19 samples came from the United States, Italy and Spain.

Germline lookup yields CDR1 SGHTA and CDR2 FQGNSA. With 1 base removed from V and 1 base from J, the gap between germline ends came to 8 bases. The CDR3 totals 14 residues. Method: immunoSEQ multiplex PCR; TCRdb's copy keeps in-frame clones and lacks some. The sample contains about 120,000 clones, over 70% of which appear only once. This receptor was identified in a woman in her 70s with acute or convalescent COVID-19. Sequenced: peripheral blood. The J gene is TRBJ2-7, the V gene TRBV7-2; no firm D call. Here the CDR3 DNA reads TGTGCCAGCAGCTTAGTTGGCATGTCCTACGAGCAGTACTTC. It translates to CASSLVGMSYEQYF.